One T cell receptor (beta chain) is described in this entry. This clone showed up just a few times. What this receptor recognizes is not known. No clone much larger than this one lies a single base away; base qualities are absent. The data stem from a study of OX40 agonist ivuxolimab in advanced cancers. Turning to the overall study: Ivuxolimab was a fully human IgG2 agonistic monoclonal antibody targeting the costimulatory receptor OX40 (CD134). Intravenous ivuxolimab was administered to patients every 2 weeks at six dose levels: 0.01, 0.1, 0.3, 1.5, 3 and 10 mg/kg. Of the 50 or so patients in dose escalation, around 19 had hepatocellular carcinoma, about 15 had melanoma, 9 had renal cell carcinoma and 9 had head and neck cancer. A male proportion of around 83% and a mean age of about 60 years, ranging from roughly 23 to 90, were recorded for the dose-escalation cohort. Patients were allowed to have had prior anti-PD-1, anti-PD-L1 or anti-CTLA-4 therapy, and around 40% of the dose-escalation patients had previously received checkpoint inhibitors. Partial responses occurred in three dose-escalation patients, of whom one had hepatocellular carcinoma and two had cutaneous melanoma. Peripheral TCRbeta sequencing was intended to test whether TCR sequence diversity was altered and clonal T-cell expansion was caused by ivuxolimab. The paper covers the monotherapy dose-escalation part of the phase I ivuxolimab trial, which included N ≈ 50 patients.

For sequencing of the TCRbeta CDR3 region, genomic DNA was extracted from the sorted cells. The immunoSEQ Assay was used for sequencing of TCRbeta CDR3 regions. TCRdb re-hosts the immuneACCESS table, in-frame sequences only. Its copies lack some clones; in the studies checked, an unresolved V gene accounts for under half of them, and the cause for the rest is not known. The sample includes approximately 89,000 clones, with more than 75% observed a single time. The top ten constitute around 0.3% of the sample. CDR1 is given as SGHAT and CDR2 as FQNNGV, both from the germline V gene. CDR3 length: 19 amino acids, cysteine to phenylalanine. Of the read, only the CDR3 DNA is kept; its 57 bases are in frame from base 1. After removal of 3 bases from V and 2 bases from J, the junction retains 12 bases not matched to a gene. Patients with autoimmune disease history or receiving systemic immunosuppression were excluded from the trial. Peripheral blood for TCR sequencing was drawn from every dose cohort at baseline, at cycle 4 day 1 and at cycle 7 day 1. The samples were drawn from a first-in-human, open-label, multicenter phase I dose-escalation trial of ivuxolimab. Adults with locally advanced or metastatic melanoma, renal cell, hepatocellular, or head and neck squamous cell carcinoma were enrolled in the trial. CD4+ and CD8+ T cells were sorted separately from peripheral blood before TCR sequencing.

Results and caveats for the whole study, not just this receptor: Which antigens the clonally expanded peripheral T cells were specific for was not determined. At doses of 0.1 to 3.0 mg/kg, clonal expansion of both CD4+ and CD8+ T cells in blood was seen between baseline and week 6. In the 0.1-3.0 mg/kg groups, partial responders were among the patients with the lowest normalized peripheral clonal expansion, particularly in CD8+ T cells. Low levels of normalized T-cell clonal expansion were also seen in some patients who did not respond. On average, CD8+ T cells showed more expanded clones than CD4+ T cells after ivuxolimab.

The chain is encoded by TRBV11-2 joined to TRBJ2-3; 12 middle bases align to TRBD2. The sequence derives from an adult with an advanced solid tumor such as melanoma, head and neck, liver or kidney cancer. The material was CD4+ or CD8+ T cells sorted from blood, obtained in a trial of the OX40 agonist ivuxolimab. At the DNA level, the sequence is TGTGCCAGCAGCTTTATCTCGGCTAGCGGGGGGGTATTCACAGATACGCAGTATTTT. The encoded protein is CASSFISASGGVFTDTQYF.